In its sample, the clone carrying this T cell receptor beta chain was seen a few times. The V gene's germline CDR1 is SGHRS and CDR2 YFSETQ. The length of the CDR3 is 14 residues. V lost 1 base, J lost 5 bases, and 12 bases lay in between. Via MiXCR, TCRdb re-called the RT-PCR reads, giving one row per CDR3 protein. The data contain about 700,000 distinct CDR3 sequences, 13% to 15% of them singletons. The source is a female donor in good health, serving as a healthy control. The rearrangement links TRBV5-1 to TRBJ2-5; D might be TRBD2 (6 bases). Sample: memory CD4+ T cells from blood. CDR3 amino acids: CASSLFGTRETQYF. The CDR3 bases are TGCGCCAGCAGCTTGTTCGGGACTCGGGAGACCCAGTACTTC.